These 5 T cell receptor beta chains originate from one sample sequenced in a study of blood T cells in healthy people across ages. Sample-barcoded 5' priming and a J-beta primer mix drove a second PCR of 7 to 11 cycles. One entry per CDR3 protein results from TCRdb running MiXCR on the 5' RACE reads. The sample comprises around 620,000 distinct CDR3 sequences, 27% of which are singletons, and approximately 18% rests with the top ten. The sequenced sample consisted of blood. These receptors were obtained from a woman aged 70 to 79 in good health.

The chain joins TRBV18 to TRBJ2-1, with 9 bases identical to TRBD1. The J call may be in error: the DNA end matches TRBJ2-5 better. CDR1 and CDR2 from the germline V gene are KGHSH and LQKENI. The CDR3 has 15 amino acids. This CDR3 reads CASSPGGQGQETQYF. CDR3 nucleotides: TGTGCCAGCTCACCGGGGGGACAGGGCCAAGAGACCCAGTACTTC.

A few counts support this clonotype. This rearrangement joins TRBV20-1 to TRBJ1-2; D uncertain. The CDR3 sequence is 12 residues long. The V gene lost 4 bases and the J gene lost 8 bases, with 14 bases spanning the gap. The germline CDR1 and CDR2 sequences are DFQATT and SNEGSKA (reference sequence). In DNA form, the CDR3 reads TGCAGTGCTATAGGATCCCGGCGGGGCTACACCTTC. Protein product: CSAIGSRRGYTF.

This chain links TRBV9 with TRBJ2-3, with TRBD2 identical over 11 bases. CDR3 length equals 16 residues. Germline CDR1 SGDLS, CDR2 YYNGEE. V was pared by 0 bases and J by 2 bases, with 2 bases of the junction left unmatched. DNA for the CDR3: TGTGCCAGCAGCGTAGTGACTAGCGGGGACACAGATACGCAGTATTTT. Translating gives CASSVVTSGDTDTQYF.

This chain joins TRBV4-3 and TRBJ1-2; weak D call: TRBD1 (6 bases). Germline CDR1 is LGHNA and CDR2 is YSLEER. With 5 bases removed from V and 5 bases from J, the gap between germline ends came to 15 bases. There are 14 residues in the CDR3. The CDR3 DNA sequence: TGCGCCAGCAGCTCACAGGGCGGAAATTATGGCTACACCTTC. Translation gives CASSSQGGNYGYTF.

This clonotype appeared a few times. The CDR3 nucleotides are TGTGCCAGCAGCTTAAGTTTAAATGGCTATGGCTACACCTTC. Translating gives CASSLSLNGYGYTF. J is TRBJ1-2 and V is TRBV7-2; D gene ambiguous. V lost 2 bases and J lost 4, with 11 bases in between. The CDR3 is made up of 14 amino acids. Per germline, CDR1 SGHTA and CDR2 FQGNSA.